The entry below gives a single T cell receptor (beta chain) sequence along with its context. What it binds is not known. This sample was taken from a study of blood T cells in healthy people across ages. Study outcomes and limitations: Versus aged donors, long-lived donors had higher diversity and more naive CD4+ cells. Strongly correlated with naive T cell percentage was TCR beta diversity.

The use of a sample-barcoded 5' primer and a J-beta primer mix characterized a second PCR of roughly 6 to 12 cycles. From each sample, at least 3 million paired-end reads containing CDR3 were obtained. From the 5' RACE reads, TCRdb called clonotypes with MiXCR, one entry per CDR3 protein. The table records roughly 2 million distinct CDR3 sequences, about 49% of them present only once. The V end lost 4 bases, the J end lost 3 bases, and 14 bases lay between the germline ends. There are 15 residues in the CDR3. Germline V gene sequence: CDR1 MNHNY, CDR2 SVGAGI (reference sequence). The clonotype originates from a woman aged 35 to 49 in good health. The chain recombines TRBV6-6 with TRBJ2-3; D is unresolved. Sequencing used blood. The chain's CDR3 is CASSLQGRGTDTQYF. The CDR3 bases are TGTGCCAGCAGTTTGCAAGGGCGTGGAACAGATACGCAGTATTTT.